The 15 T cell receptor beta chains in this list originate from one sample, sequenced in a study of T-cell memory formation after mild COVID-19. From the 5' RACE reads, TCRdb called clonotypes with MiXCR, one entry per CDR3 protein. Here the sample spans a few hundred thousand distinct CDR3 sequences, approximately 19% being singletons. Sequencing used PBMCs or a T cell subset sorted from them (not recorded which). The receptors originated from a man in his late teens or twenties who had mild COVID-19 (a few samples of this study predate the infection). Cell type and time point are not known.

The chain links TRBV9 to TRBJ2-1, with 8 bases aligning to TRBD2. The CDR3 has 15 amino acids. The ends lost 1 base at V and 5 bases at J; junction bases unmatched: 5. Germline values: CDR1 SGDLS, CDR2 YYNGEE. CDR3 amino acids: CASSVQAGVNNEQFF. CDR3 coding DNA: TGTGCCAGCAGCGTACAAGCGGGGGTAAACAATGAGCAGTTCTTC.

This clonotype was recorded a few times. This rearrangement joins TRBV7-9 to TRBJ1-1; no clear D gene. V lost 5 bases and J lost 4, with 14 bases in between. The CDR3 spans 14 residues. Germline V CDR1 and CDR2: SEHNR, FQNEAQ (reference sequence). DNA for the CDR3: TGTGCCAGCAGCCGAGCGGCCGGGTCCACTGAAGCTTTCTTT. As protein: CASSRAAGSTEAFF.

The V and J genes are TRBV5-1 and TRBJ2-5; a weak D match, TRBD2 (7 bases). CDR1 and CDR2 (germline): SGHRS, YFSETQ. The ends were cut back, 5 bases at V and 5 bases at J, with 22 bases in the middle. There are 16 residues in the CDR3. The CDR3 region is CASSRSSAGAQETQYF. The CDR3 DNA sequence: TGCGCCAGCAGTCGCTCCTCGGCGGGGGCGCAGGAGACCCAGTACTTC.

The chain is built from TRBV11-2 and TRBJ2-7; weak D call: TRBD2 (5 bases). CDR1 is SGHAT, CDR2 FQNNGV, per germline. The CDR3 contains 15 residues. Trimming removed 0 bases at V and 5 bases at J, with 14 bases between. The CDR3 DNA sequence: TGTGCCAGCAGCTTAGATGCCCCACGGGGTCACGAGCAGTACTTC. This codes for CASSLDAPRGHEQYF.

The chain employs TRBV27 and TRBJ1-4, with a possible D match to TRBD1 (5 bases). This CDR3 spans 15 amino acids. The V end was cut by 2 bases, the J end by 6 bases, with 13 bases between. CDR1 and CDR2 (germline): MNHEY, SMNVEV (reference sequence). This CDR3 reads CASSLGAGLDEKLFF. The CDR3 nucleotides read TGTGCCAGCAGTTTAGGGGCGGGGTTGGATGAAAAACTGTTTTTT.

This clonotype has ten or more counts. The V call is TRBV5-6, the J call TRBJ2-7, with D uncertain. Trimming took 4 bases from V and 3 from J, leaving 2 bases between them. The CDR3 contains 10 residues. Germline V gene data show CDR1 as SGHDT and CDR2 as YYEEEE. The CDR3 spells CASSHYEQYV. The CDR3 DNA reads TGTGCCAGCAGCCACTACGAGCAGTACGTC.

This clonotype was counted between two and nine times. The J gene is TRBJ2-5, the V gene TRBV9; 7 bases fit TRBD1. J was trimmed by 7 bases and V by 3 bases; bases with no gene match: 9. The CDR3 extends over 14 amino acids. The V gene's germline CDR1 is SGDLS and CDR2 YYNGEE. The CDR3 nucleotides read TGTGCCAGCAGCGCCCGGGACAGCCAGGGGACCCAGTACTTC. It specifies CASSARDSQGTQYF.

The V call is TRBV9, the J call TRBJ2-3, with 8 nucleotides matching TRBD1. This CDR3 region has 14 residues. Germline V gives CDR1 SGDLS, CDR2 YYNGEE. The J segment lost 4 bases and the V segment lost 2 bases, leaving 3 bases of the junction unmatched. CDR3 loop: CASSVTGEPDTQYF. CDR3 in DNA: TGTGCCAGCAGCGTGACAGGGGAGCCAGATACGCAGTATTTT.

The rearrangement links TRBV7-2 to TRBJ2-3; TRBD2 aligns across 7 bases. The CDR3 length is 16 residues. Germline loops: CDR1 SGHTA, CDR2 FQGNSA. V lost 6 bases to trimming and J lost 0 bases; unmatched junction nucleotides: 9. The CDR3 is CASRFFGGISTDTQYF. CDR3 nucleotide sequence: TGTGCCAGCAGATTTTTCGGGGGGATTAGCACAGATACGCAGTATTTT.

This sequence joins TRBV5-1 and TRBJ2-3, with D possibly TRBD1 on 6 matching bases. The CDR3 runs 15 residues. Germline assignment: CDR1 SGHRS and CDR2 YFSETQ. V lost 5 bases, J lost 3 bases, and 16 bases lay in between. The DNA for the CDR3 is TGCGCCAGCAGACGAACAGGGATGTATACAGATACGCAGTATTTT. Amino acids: CASRRTGMYTDTQYF. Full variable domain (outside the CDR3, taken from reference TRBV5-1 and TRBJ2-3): KAGVTQTPRYLIKTRGQQVTLSCSPISGHRSVSWYQQTPGQGLQFLFEYFSETQRNKGNFPGRFSGRQFSNSRSEMNVSTLELGDSALYLCASRRTGMYTDTQYFGPGTRLTVL.

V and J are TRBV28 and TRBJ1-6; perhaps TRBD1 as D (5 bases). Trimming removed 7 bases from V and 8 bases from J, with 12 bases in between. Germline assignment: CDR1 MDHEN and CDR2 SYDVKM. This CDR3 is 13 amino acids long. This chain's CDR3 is CASNRIGDSPLHF. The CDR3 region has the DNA TGTGCCAGCAACAGGATCGGAGATTCACCCCTCCACTTT.

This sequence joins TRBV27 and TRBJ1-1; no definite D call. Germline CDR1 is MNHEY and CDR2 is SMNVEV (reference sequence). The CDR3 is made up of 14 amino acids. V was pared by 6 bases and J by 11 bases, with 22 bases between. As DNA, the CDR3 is TGTGCCAGCAGGACATTTGGACGGATAGACGTGGCTTTCTTT. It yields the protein CASRTFGRIDVAFF.

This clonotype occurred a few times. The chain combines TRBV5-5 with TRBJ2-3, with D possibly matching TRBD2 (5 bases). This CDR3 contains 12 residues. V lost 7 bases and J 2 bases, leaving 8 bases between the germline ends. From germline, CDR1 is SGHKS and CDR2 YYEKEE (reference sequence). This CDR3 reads CASGSHTDTQYF. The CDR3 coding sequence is TGTGCCAGCGGGAGCCACACAGATACGCAGTATTTT.

CDR3 in amino acids: CASLARGPSGNEQFF. The CDR3, as DNA: TGTGCCAGCCTAGCCCGGGGGCCCTCGGGAAATGAGCAGTTCTTC. V usage is TRBV27 and J usage is TRBJ2-1, with D possibly called TRBD1 or TRBD2 (6 bases each). Germline V gene lookup returns CDR1 MNHEY and CDR2 SMNVEV (reference sequence). This CDR3 contains 15 residues. Trimming pared 8 bases from V and 7 bases from J, leaving 21 bases between.

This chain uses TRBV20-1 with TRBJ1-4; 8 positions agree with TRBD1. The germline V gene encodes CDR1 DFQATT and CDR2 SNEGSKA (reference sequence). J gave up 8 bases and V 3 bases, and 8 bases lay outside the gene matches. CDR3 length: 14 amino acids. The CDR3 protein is CSASRGQLGEKLFF. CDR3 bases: TGCAGTGCTAGCAGGGGGCAGCTTGGAGAAAAACTGTTTTTT.